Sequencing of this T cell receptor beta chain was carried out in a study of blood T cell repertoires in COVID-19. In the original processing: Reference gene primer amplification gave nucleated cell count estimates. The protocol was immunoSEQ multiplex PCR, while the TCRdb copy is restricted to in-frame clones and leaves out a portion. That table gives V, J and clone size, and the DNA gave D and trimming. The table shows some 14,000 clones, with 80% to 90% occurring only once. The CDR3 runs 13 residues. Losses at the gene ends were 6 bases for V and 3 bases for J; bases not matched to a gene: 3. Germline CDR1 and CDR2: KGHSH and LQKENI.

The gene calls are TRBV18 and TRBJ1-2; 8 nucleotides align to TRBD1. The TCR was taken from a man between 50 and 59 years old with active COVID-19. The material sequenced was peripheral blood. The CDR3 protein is CASSSTGDYGYTF. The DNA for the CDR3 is TGTGCCAGCTCGTCGACAGGGGACTATGGCTACACCTTC.